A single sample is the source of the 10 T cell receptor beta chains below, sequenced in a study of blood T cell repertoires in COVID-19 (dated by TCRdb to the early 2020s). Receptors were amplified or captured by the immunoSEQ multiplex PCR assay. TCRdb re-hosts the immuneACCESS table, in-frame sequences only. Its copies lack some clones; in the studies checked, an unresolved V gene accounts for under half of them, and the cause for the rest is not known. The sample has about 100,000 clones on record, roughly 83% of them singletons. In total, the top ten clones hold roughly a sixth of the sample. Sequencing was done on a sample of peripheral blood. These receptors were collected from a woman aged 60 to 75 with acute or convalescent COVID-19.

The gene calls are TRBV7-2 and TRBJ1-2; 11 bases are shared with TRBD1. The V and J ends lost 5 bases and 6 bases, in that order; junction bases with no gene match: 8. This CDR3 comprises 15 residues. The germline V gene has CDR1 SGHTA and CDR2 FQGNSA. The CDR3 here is CASSPRTGGKDGYTF. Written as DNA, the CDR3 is TGTGCCAGCAGCCCCCGGACAGGGGGCAAAGATGGCTACACCTTC.

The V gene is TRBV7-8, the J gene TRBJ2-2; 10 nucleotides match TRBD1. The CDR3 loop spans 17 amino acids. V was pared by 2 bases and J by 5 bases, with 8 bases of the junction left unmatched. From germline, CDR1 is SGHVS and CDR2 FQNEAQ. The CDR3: CASSLSGGTGVTGELFF. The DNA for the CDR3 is TGTGCCAGCAGCTTATCCGGCGGGACAGGGGTGACCGGGGAGCTGTTTTTT.

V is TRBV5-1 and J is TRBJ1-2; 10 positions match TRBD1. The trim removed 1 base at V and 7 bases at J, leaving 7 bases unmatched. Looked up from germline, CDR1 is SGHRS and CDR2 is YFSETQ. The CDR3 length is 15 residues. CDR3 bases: TGCGCCAGCAGCTTGACTGACAGGGGGCTCGTTGGCTACACCTTC. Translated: CASSLTDRGLVGYTF.

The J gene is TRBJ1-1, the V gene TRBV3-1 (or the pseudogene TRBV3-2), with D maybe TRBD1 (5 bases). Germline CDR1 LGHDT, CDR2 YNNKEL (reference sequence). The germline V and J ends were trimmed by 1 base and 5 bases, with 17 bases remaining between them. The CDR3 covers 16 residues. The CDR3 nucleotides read TGTGCCAGCAGCCAAGCGGGGGGAGGGGCCGGGACTGAAGCTTTCTTT. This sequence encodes CASSQAGGGAGTEAFF.

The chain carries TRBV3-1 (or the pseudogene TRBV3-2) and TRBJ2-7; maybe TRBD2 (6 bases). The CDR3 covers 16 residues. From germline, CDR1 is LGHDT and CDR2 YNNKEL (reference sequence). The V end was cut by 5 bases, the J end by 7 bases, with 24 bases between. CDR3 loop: CASSFFGGLGGEEQYF. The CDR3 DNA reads TGTGCCAGCAGCTTTTTCGGAGGGCTGGGGGGAGAAGAGCAGTACTTC.

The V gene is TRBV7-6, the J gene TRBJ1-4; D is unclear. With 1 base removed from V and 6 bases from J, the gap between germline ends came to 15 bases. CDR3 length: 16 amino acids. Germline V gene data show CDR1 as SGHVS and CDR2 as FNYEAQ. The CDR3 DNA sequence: TGTGCCAGCAGCTTAGTTGCACCGGTGGGCTATGAAAAACTGTTTTTT. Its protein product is CASSLVAPVGYEKLFF. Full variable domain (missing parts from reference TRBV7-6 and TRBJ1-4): GAGVSQSPRYKVTKRGQDVALRCDPISGHVSLYWYRQALGQGPEFLTYFNYEAQQDKSGLPNDRFSAERPEGSISTLTIQRTEQRDSAMYRCASSLVAPVGYEKLFFGSGTQLSVL.

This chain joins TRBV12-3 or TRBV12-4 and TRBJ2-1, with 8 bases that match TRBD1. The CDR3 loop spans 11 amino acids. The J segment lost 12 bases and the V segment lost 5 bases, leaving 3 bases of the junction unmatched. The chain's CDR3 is CASSIGTGQFF. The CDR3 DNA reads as TGTGCCAGCAGTATCGGGACAGGGCAGTTCTTC.

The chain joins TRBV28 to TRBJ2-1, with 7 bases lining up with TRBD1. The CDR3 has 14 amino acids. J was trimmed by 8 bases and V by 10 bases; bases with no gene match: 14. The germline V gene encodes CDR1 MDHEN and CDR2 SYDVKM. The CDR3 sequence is CAISRALGGDEQFF. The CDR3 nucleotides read TGTGCCATTTCGCGGGCTTTAGGGGGCGATGAGCAGTTCTTC.

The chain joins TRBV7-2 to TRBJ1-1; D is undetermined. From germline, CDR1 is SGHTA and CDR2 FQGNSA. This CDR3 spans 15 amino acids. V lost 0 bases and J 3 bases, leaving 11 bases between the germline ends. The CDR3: CASSLALGEDTEAFF. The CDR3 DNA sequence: TGTGCCAGCAGCTTAGCGCTCGGGGAGGACACTGAAGCTTTCTTT.

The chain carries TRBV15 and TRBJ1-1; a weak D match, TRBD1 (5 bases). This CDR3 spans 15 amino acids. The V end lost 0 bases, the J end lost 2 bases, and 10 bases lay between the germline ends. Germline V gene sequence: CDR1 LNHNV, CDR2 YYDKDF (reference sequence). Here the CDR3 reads CATSRDGDSNTEAFF. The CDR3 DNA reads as TGTGCCACCAGCAGAGATGGGGACTCCAACACTGAAGCTTTCTTT.